These T cell receptor beta chains were read from a single sample in a study of T cells expressing NK-cell markers. From its re-call of the 5' RACE reads, TCRdb lists each CDR3 protein once, without DNA. The sample yields a few hundred thousand distinct CDR3 sequences, of which the top ten take up around 0.37%. Sequenced sample: blood T cells: a sorted CD56 or NKG2C T cell subset, CD4+ or CD8+ T cells, or bulk PBMC T cells (not recorded which). These receptors originate from a man aged 18-30 years in good health. Each CDR3 is given with its conserved first and last residue.

TRBV25-1	TRBJ2-5	CASSGARRGQVRGETQYF
TRBV18	TRBJ2-7	CASSPGWDGDSYEQYF
TRBV5-1	TRBJ2-7	CASSLMSSGNDEQYF
TRBV5-5	TRBJ1-6	CASSLDPGGNSPLHF
TRBV20-1	TRBJ2-7	CSAPSVRSTYEQYF
TRBV9	TRBJ2-1	CASSVGGDGEQFF
TRBV14	TRBJ2-5	CASSQEVGRVWETQYF
TRBV6-1	TRBJ2-3	CASSQKTGVGPDTQYF
TRBV3-1	TRBJ1-5	CASSSTHGGNQPQHF
TRBV24-1	TRBJ2-3	CAVQGGRGRTDTQYF
TRBV12-3/TRBV12-4	TRBJ2-3	CASSFTAGGTGTQYF
TRBV20-1	TRBJ1-3	CSARGRKSSGNTIYF
TRBV28	TRBJ2-3	CASSLGRHLGSDTQYF
TRBV27	TRBJ2-1	CASSLQSGSGGWNEQFF
TRBV20-1	TRBJ2-5	CSAGPPSGVQETQYF
TRBV30	TRBJ1-2	CAWRDKGQASLYGYTF
TRBV18	TRBJ2-7	CASSPGTESYEQYF
TRBV15	TRBJ2-5	CATSRDRTVQETQYF
TRBV24-1	TRBJ2-3	CATSDLSASGRTDTQYF
TRBV11-1	TRBJ2-2	CASSPGTITTGELFF
TRBV4-1	TRBJ1-5	CASSHTGGNQPQHF
TRBV5-1	TRBJ1-1	CASRSDTEAFF
TRBV6-1	TRBJ2-7	CASSEPGQGISEQYF
TRBV6-6	TRBJ2-1	CASSSDRIRYNEQFF
TRBV20-1	TRBJ2-7	CSAPPAGYSYEQYF
TRBV4-2	TRBJ2-5	CASSQGSRVETQYF
TRBV7-9	TRBJ2-3	CASRPGPTDTQYF
TRBV6-5	TRBJ2-2	CASSYELAGNTGELFF
TRBV5-5	TRBJ2-1	CASSLGTSGRGGEQFF
TRBV10-3	TRBJ1-3	CAISTGTATSGNTIYF
TRBV30	TRBJ2-1	CAGSLAGGEQFF
TRBV28	TRBJ1-2	CASSFRQAYGYTF
TRBV15	TRBJ2-5	CATGGTGARETQYF
TRBV5-8	TRBJ2-1	CADRTGAVSYNEQFF
TRBV5-4	TRBJ2-1	CASSLGPVDSYNEQFF